This is a list of T cell receptor beta chains from one sample in a study of monozygotic twins with inflammatory bowel disease. TCRdb reprocessed the 5' RACE reads and stores each CDR3 protein as one record, lacking DNA. In all, the sample yields approximately 400,000 distinct CDR3 sequences. The sequenced material came from blood. Receptor source: a human donor with ulcerative colitis or Crohn's disease, or a healthy co-twin of an affected twin (not recorded which). Both conserved end residues are part of each CDR3.

J gene: TRBJ2-7
V gene: TRBV29-1
CDR3 protein: CSVVLQSPESSYEQYF

J gene: TRBJ2-3
V gene: TRBV7-9
CDR3 protein: CASSSPGGSLSTDTQYF

J gene: TRBJ2-2
V gene: TRBV20-1
CDR3 protein: CSATSGSSTGELFF

J gene: TRBJ2-7
V gene: TRBV10-2
CDR3 protein: CATSDLAGPSTPIEQYF

J gene: TRBJ1-1
V gene: TRBV6-2/TRBV6-3
CDR3 protein: CASSYSPRQFEAFF

J gene: TRBJ2-2
V gene: TRBV28
CDR3 protein: CASSLPPDTRGWNGELFF

J gene: TRBJ2-1
V gene: TRBV7-3
CDR3 protein: CASSFGLAGSNEQFF

J gene: TRBJ2-1
V gene: TRBV18
CDR3 protein: CASSQPGPHNEQFF

J gene: TRBJ2-4
V gene: TRBV7-9
CDR3 protein: CASSPESGQKNIQYF

J gene: TRBJ2-4
V gene: TRBV10-3
CDR3 protein: CAISETSGTSSKNIQYF

J gene: TRBJ2-1
V gene: TRBV28
CDR3 protein: CASSLPRGGGYNEQFF

J gene: TRBJ2-5
V gene: TRBV24-1
CDR3 protein: CATSDALGSPQETQYF

J gene: TRBJ2-5
V gene: TRBV4-1
CDR3 protein: CASSQGDRISETQYF

J gene: TRBJ2-5
V gene: TRBV5-1
CDR3 protein: CASSLGGRSETQYF

J gene: TRBJ1-2
V gene: TRBV14
CDR3 protein: CASSFNNYGYTF

J gene: TRBJ2-5
V gene: TRBV20-1
CDR3 protein: CSAVTSGGQETQYF

J gene: TRBJ2-7
V gene: TRBV5-5
CDR3 protein: CASSLAVQLDYEQYF

J gene: TRBJ2-2
V gene: TRBV18
CDR3 protein: CASSPVAGVFTGELFF

J gene: TRBJ1-6
V gene: TRBV27
CDR3 protein: CASSLYRGSPLHF

J gene: TRBJ2-5
V gene: TRBV5-1
CDR3 protein: CASRHRDSHQETQYF

J gene: TRBJ2-3
V gene: TRBV5-1
CDR3 protein: CASSYPRGLVEDTQYF

J gene: TRBJ2-5
V gene: TRBV20-1
CDR3 protein: CTGTGVGQETQYF

J gene: TRBJ2-7
V gene: TRBV25-1
CDR3 protein: CASSEQSREQYF

J gene: TRBJ1-4
V gene: TRBV3-1
CDR3 protein: CASSRRDATNEKLFF

J gene: TRBJ2-2
V gene: TRBV5-1
CDR3 protein: CASSLGNGGELFF

J gene: TRBJ1-1
V gene: TRBV5-1
CDR3 protein: CASSLELRVGNTEAFF

J gene: TRBJ1-3
V gene: TRBV7-9
CDR3 protein: CASSSPGNTIYF

J gene: TRBJ2-7
V gene: TRBV28
CDR3 protein: CASTSRGESSYEQYF

J gene: TRBJ2-1
V gene: TRBV5-1
CDR3 protein: CASSLVPLAGQNNEQFF

J gene: TRBJ2-5
V gene: TRBV14
CDR3 protein: CASSQGHRPEETQYF

J gene: TRBJ2-7
V gene: TRBV4-2
CDR3 protein: CASSLEGIARGDEQYF

J gene: TRBJ1-4
V gene: TRBV20-1
CDR3 protein: CSARGPQEKLFF

J gene: TRBJ2-2
V gene: TRBV19
CDR3 protein: CASSRSGGAIRELFF

J gene: TRBJ2-7
V gene: TRBV5-4
CDR3 protein: CASSFGTSYEQYF

J gene: TRBJ2-1
V gene: TRBV19
CDR3 protein: CASSIAGVGFQFF

J gene: TRBJ2-7
V gene: TRBV20-1
CDR3 protein: CSASQGSYYEQYF

J gene: TRBJ2-3
V gene: TRBV11-1
CDR3 protein: CASARTSGARGDTQYF

J gene: TRBJ2-1
V gene: TRBV4-1
CDR3 protein: CASNHPLTRNNEQFF

J gene: TRBJ2-1
V gene: TRBV9
CDR3 protein: CASSVLAGGRYNEQFF

J gene: TRBJ2-7
V gene: TRBV18
CDR3 protein: CASSPSGPGGIYEQYF

J gene: TRBJ1-2
V gene: TRBV30
CDR3 protein: CAWDPQGPLYGYTF

J gene: TRBJ2-2
V gene: TRBV20-1
CDR3 protein: CSAAVQGLNTGELFF

J gene: TRBJ2-2
V gene: TRBV9
CDR3 protein: CASSTPTGGGTGELFF

J gene: TRBJ2-5
V gene: TRBV7-2
CDR3 protein: CASSSGTTTQYF

J gene: TRBJ1-1
V gene: TRBV29-1
CDR3 protein: CSATDRNTEAFF

J gene: TRBJ2-2
V gene: TRBV9
CDR3 protein: CASSAYDTGELFF

J gene: TRBJ2-4
V gene: TRBV5-1
CDR3 protein: CASRNQGLNIQYF

J gene: TRBJ2-6
V gene: TRBV4-1
CDR3 protein: CASSQTPGQSAGANVLTF

J gene: TRBJ2-4
V gene: TRBV11-2
CDR3 protein: CASSHYRDGGQIAKNIQYF

J gene: TRBJ1-2
V gene: TRBV27
CDR3 protein: CATNIRGQTSLGGYTF

J gene: TRBJ2-3
V gene: TRBV9
CDR3 protein: CASSPTTGLSTDTQYF

J gene: TRBJ1-5
V gene: TRBV13
CDR3 protein: CASSKFIGSGTGVGLGNQPQHF

J gene: TRBJ2-7
V gene: TRBV7-9
CDR3 protein: CASSLVSSYEQYF

J gene: TRBJ2-1
V gene: TRBV5-1
CDR3 protein: CASSLGSGNYNEQFF

J gene: TRBJ2-4
V gene: TRBV11-2
CDR3 protein: CASSFPGLAGGRGNIQYF